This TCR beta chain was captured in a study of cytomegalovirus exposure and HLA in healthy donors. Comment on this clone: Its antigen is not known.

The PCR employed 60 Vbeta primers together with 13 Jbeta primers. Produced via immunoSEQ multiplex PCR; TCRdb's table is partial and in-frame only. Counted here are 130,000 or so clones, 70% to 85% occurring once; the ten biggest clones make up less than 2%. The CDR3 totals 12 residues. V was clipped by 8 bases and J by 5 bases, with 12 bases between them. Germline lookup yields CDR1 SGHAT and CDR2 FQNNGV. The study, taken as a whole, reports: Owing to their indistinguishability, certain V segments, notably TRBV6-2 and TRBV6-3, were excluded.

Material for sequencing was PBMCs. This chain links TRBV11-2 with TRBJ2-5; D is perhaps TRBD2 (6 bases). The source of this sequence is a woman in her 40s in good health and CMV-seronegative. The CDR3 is CASGRLGETQYF. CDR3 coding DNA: TGTGCCAGCGGTAGACTAGGGGAGACCCAGTACTTC.